This T cell receptor (beta chain) emerged from a study of blood T cell repertoires in COVID-19. CDR3 size: 11 residues. V was cut by 5 bases and J by 9 bases, with 8 bases left in between. Germline V gene lookup returns CDR1 MGHRA and CDR2 YSYEKL. Using immunoSEQ multiplex PCR, the repertoire was profiled, and TCRdb retains in-frame clones only, with some absent. Counted here are roughly 220,000 clones, around 89% occurring once; the ten biggest clones make up just over 2.5%. The origin of this receptor is a woman aged 30 to 39 who had recovered from COVID-19. The genes are TRBV4-1 and TRBJ2-1; D is ambiguous. Sequencing was carried out using PBMCs or T cells enriched from blood (not recorded which). The CDR3 is CASSFSREQFF. The CDR3 nucleotides read TGCGCCAGCAGCTTCAGTCGTGAGCAGTTCTTC.